This T cell receptor (beta chain) was documented in a study of CDR3 diversity in severe acne. TCRdb passed the PCR reads through MiXCR, listing each CDR3 protein once. The repertoire includes more than 80,000 distinct CDR3 sequences, around 47% of them detected once, and around a tenth sits in the top ten. V lost 8 bases and J lost 2, with 10 bases in between. Germline values: CDR1 MDHEN, CDR2 SYDVKM. The CDR3 contains 12 residues. In its sample, this clonotype was seen a few times. The chain has TRBV28 and TRBJ2-7, with D possibly being TRBD2 (7 bases). The TCR was taken from a male donor with severe acne vulgaris. The sequenced sample was blood. For the CDR3, the DNA is TGTGCCAGCCGGGGGGCCACCTACGAGCAGTACTTC. It yields the protein CASRGATYEQYF.